The 10 T cell receptor beta chains reported below all come from one sample, sequenced in a study of human T cells and chemical hapten exposure (dated by TCRdb to the early 2020s). The meaning of the sample's time point label: pre-sensitization, week 0. The sample's treatment or condition label, decoded: therapeutic diphenylcyclopropenone sensitization with weekly scalp DPC. The library came from RACE. Instrument on record: NextSeq 500. Clones were called with MiXCR by TCRdb after fastp trimmed the public reads at Q25, and only in-frame beta chains were retained. Entries that share a CDR3 protein sequence are merged under the most common genes and DNA. For this sample the table gives about 380,000 distinct CDR3 sequences, of which approximately 5.1% were detected only once. 2.5% to 3% of the sample lies in the top ten. This specimen was whole blood, taken in connection with sensitization to the hapten diphenylcyclopropenone (DPC). These receptors all come from a woman in her fifties or sixties with alopecia areata. Some clones in this sample may be carry-over from other donors' samples.

This clonotype came up many times. The junction and the germline gene differ at one end; a read error may be behind it. The rearrangement joins TRBV29-1 to TRBJ2-3, with D possibly being TRBD1 (5 bases). Germline lookup yields CDR1 SQVTM and CDR2 ANQGSEA. The CDR3 covers 15 residues. CDR3 residues: CSVEGAAPSTDTQYF. The CDR3 coding sequence is TGCAGCGTGGAAGGGGCGGCCCCTAGCACAGATACGCAGTATTTT.

This clonotype was picked up many times. This rearrangement joins TRBV20-1 to TRBJ1-1; D might be TRBD1 (5 bases). The CDR3 runs 16 residues. Germline V gene lookup returns CDR1 DFQATT and CDR2 SNEGSKA (reference sequence). The germline V and J ends were trimmed by 6 bases and 0 bases, with 20 bases remaining between them. CDR3 residues: CSATPDSEGLNTEAFF. CDR3 bases: TGCAGTGCAACCCCCGACAGTGAAGGGTTGAACACTGAAGCTTTCTTT.

Many counts were recorded for this clonotype. CDR3 sequence reads: CASSPVAGGGYEQYF. Written as DNA, the CDR3 is TGTGCCAGCAGCCCCGTAGCGGGAGGGGGATACGAGCAGTACTTC. The chain joins TRBV14 to TRBJ2-7, with 11 bases identical to TRBD2. Germline CDR1 SGHDN, CDR2 FVKESK. The CDR3 spans 15 residues. The ends lost 4 bases at V and 4 bases at J; junction bases unmatched: 6.

The table lists this clonotype with a few counts. The CDR3 is CASSQRNRGVNTEAFF. In DNA, the CDR3 is TGTGCCAGCAGCCAAAGAAACAGGGGAGTGAACACTGAAGCTTTCTTT. The chain joins TRBV3-1 to TRBJ1-1, with 7 bases matching TRBD1. The V segment lost 2 bases and the J segment 0 bases; nucleotides outside the gene matches: 6. The length of the CDR3 is 16 residues. CDR1 and CDR2 (germline): LGHDT, YNNKEL (reference sequence).

This clonotype was counted between two and nine times. The chain couples TRBV20-1 to TRBJ1-4; possibly TRBD1 for D (6 bases). This CDR3 spans 12 amino acids. Germline CDR1 is DFQATT and CDR2 is SNEGSKA (reference sequence). Trimming shortened V by 3 bases and J by 8 bases, and 10 bases separated the two germline ends. Written as DNA, the CDR3 is TGCAGTGCTAGCCCGAGGGGGGAAAAACTGTTTTTT. This encodes CSASPRGEKLFF.

This clonotype was seen ten or more times. This chain connects TRBV28 to TRBJ2-7; weak D call: TRBD2 (7 bases). The germline gives CDR1 MDHEN, CDR2 SYDVKM. The CDR3 is 14 residues long. The V gene lost 4 bases and the J gene lost 3 bases, with 13 bases spanning the gap. The CDR3 loop reads CASSSTGRDYEQYF. CDR3 coding DNA: TGTGCCAGCAGTTCAACAGGGAGGGACTACGAGCAGTACTTC.

This clonotype was seen only a few times. The V call is TRBV9, the J call TRBJ2-3; possibly TRBD2 for D (5 bases). Trimming cost V 3 bases and J 2 bases, with 10 bases left between them. Germline V gene lookup returns CDR1 SGDLS and CDR2 YYNGEE. The CDR3 runs 14 residues. Here the CDR3 DNA reads TGTGCCAGCAGCGGTAGCGACGTCACAGATACGCAGTATTTT. It yields the protein CASSGSDVTDTQYF.

This clonotype has a count of ten or more. The genes are TRBV20-1 and TRBJ2-3, with unresolved D. V was clipped by 4 bases and J by 1 base, with 9 bases between them. The CDR3 loop spans 13 amino acids. Germline V gene sequence: CDR1 DFQATT, CDR2 SNEGSKA (reference sequence). The CDR3 coding sequence is TGCAGTGCTATTAAGGTCCGCACAGATACGCAGTATTTT. Protein sequence: CSAIKVRTDTQYF.

This clonotype appeared many times. The chain couples TRBV13 to TRBJ1-1, with TRBD1 identical over 9 bases. Germline V CDR1 and CDR2: PRHDT, FYEKMQ (reference sequence). V dropped 6 bases and J dropped 3; count of bases not matched to a gene: 8. The length of the CDR3 is 15 residues. CDR3 nucleotides: TGTGCCAGCAGTCCAACCGACAGGGGGGACACTGAAGCTTTCTTT. This sequence encodes CASSPTDRGDTEAFF.

The chain joins TRBV7-2 to TRBJ1-1, with 7 nucleotides matching TRBD1. Germline V gene lookup returns CDR1 SGHTA and CDR2 FQGNSA. The CDR3 is made up of 15 amino acids. Losses at the gene ends were 2 bases for V and 5 bases for J; bases not matched to a gene: 8. This CDR3 is CASSLRDSWWTEAFF. In DNA form, the CDR3 reads TGTGCCAGCAGCTTAAGGGACAGTTGGTGGACTGAAGCTTTCTTT.